Listed below are T cell receptor beta chains from one sample, sequenced in a study of shared clonotypes between healthy human individuals. The repertoire was sequenced with immunoSEQ multiplex PCR; TCRdb's copy has only in-frame clones and lacks some. The profile shows about 2.1 million clones, 80% to 95% of them singletons. What was sequenced was naive CD8+ T cells from PBMCs. All receptors come from a man younger than 35 in good health. Some clones in this sample may be carry-over from other donors' samples. The CDR3 runs from the conserved cysteine through the conserved F or W. The D gene is left open where the match is weak. Clone size, where shown, is once, few, many, or a class for clones that have expanded.

clone size	V gene	D gene	J gene	CDR3 DNA	CDR3 protein
-	TRBV10-1	-	TRBJ2-2	TGCGCCACGGAGAACACCGGGGAGCTGTTTTTT	CATENTGELFF
-	TRBV19	-	TRBJ2-1	TGTGCCACCTCTCCTAGTACTAACAATGAGCAGTTCTTC	CATSPSTNNEQFF
-	TRBV28	-	TRBJ2-3	TGTGCCAGCACCAAGCGGACACATAGCGGAGATACGCAGTATTTT	CASTKRTHSGDTQYF
-	TRBV7-6	-	TRBJ1-4	TGTGCCAGCAGCTTACTCCCCAGGGAAGGGACAACTAATGAAAAACTGTTTTTT	CASSLLPREGTTNEKLFF
-	TRBV7-9	-	TRBJ2-5	TGTGCCGGCCGCGGCGGTCAAGAGACCCAGTACTTC	CAGRGGQETQYF
-	TRBV27	-	TRBJ1-5	TGTGCCAGCAGTCCGCTGCTCATGGGCAGCCCCAATCAGCCCCAGCATTTT	CASSPLLMGSPNQPQHF
-	TRBV7-8	-	TRBJ2-2	TGTGCCAGCAGTATAGGGAGGAGTGGCGGGGAGCTGTTTTTT	CASSIGRSGGELFF
-	TRBV27	-	TRBJ1-5	TGTGCCAGCAGTTTTATTTCATCAGGGCCCCTCGGGGTCAATCAGCCCCAGCATTTT	CASSFISSGPLGVNQPQHF
-	TRBV19	TRBD1	TRBJ1-2	TGTGCCAGTCGGGACAGGCCTAACTATGGCTACACCTTC	CASRDRPNYGYTF
-	TRBV19	-	TRBJ1-5	TGTGCCAGTAGTGTCCGACAGGAAAATAGCAATCAGCCCCAGCATTTT	CASSVRQENSNQPQHF
-	TRBV11-2	-	TRBJ1-1	TGTGCCAGCAGCTTAGGTCCGCCTGGGAACACTGAAGCTTTCTTT	CASSLGPPGNTEAFF
-	TRBV28	-	TRBJ1-5	TGTGCCAGCAGTTTCGTAGGGGCGGGTCAGCCCCAGCATTTT	CASSFVGAGQPQHF
-	TRBV13	TRBD2	TRBJ2-7	TGTGCCAGCAGCTTACTCGTCGGGGGGGCGCCTACCTACGAGCAGTACTTC	CASSLLVGGAPTYEQYF
-	TRBV7-8	-	TRBJ1-5	TGTGCCAGCAGCTACTCAGGGACGGGCCAGCCCCAGCATTTT	CASSYSGTGQPQHF
-	TRBV6-6	-	TRBJ2-6	TGTGCCAGCAGTTACTACCCCCCTGGGGCCAACGTCCTGACTTTC	CASSYYPPGANVLTF
once	TRBV29-1	-	TRBJ2-1	TGCAGCGTTGCCAGCGACAATGAGCAGTTCTTC	CSVASDNEQFF
-	TRBV5-6	-	TRBJ1-5	TGTGCCAGCAGCTTGGGGGTCCCTGGAGGGCCCCAGCATTTT	CASSLGVPGGPQHF
once	TRBV5-4	-	TRBJ1-4	TGTGCCAGCAGCCGGCCAGATGCAACTAATGAAAAACTGTTTTTT	CASSRPDATNEKLFF
-	TRBV10-3	-	TRBJ1-1	TGTGCCATCAGTGAGTACCTGCAAGTCAACACTGAAGCTTTCTTT	CAISEYLQVNTEAFF
-	TRBV13	TRBD1	TRBJ2-7	TGTGCCAGCAGCGAAACAGGGGGCGGCTACGAGCAGTACTTC	CASSETGGGYEQYF
-	TRBV7-9	TRBD2	TRBJ2-7	TGTGCCAGCAGCCCTCCTAGCGGGCCCACCTACGAGCAGTACTTC	CASSPPSGPTYEQYF
-	TRBV9	-	TRBJ1-5	TGTGCCAGCAGCGTAGATGGCAGGCGCAATCAGCCCCAGCATTTT	CASSVDGRRNQPQHF
-	TRBV7-2	TRBD1	TRBJ1-2	TGTGCCAGCAGCCCACGACAGGGGAACAACTATGGCTACACCTTC	CASSPRQGNNYGYTF
-	TRBV4-1	-	TRBJ1-2	TGCGCCAGCAGCCAAGATGATGGGGGAAGGTATGGCTACACCTTC	CASSQDDGGRYGYTF
-	TRBV7-8	TRBD1	TRBJ2-1	TGTGCCAGCACCCCCAGGGGACAGCGGCCTTACAATGAGCAGTTCTTC	CASTPRGQRPYNEQFF
-	TRBV4-1	TRBD1	TRBJ1-2	TGCGCCAGCAGCCAAGTGGGGCGGGACAGTAACTATGGCTACACCTTC	CASSQVGRDSNYGYTF
-	TRBV27	-	TRBJ1-4	TGTGCCAGCAGTTTCACTAATGAAAAACTGTTTTTT	CASSFTNEKLFF
-	TRBV5-6	-	TRBJ2-7	TGTGCCAGCAGCCCTGGTACCGTTAGCGAGCAGTACTTC	CASSPGTVSEQYF
-	TRBV5-1	TRBD1	TRBJ2-7	TGCGCCAGCAGCTCGTCGGCGACAGGGGCATACGAGCAGTACTTC	CASSSSATGAYEQYF
-	TRBV7-3	TRBD2	TRBJ2-1	TGTGCCAGCAGCTTAAAGGCGGGAGACACTGAGTTCTTC	CASSLKAGDTEFF
-	TRBV9	TRBD2	TRBJ2-3	TGTGCCAGCAGCGTAGCTGGGCTAGCGGGTACCCTTAACCCAGATACGCAGTATTTT	CASSVAGLAGTLNPDTQYF
once	TRBV4-1	-	TRBJ1-4	TGCGCCAGCAGCCAGGTACAGGGTTATAATGAAAAACTGTTTTTT	CASSQVQGYNEKLFF
-	TRBV14	-	TRBJ2-7	TGTGCCAGCAGCCAATCAAGGAGCTACGAGCAGTACTTC	CASSQSRSYEQYF
-	TRBV5-8	TRBD1	TRBJ1-5	TGTGCCAGCAGCCCAAAAGCCGGGACAGGGCGAAAACAGCCCCAGCATTTT	CASSPKAGTGRKQPQHF
-	TRBV28	TRBD2	TRBJ2-7	TGTGCCAGCACCCCGGGACGGGAGGAGGGGTCCTACGAGCAGTACTTC	CASTPGREEGSYEQYF
-	TRBV7-3	-	TRBJ2-4	TGTGCCAGCAGTAGGACAGATAAAAACATTCAGTACTTC	CASSRTDKNIQYF
-	TRBV28	-	TRBJ1-5	TGTGCCAGCAGGTCAGGGATCTCGGGATCCAATCAGCCCCAGCATTTT	CASRSGISGSNQPQHF
once	TRBV9	-	TRBJ1-2	TGTGCCAGCTATGGGGCAGACTATGGCTACACCTTC	CASYGADYGYTF
-	TRBV11-2	-	TRBJ2-7	TGTGCCAGCAGCTTAACCCTCCTCCGCGGGTACGAGCAGTACTTC	CASSLTLLRGYEQYF
-	TRBV4-3	-	TRBJ1-1	TGCGCCAGCAGCCAAGGAAGCGGGTCGGGCACTGAAGCTTTCTTT	CASSQGSGSGTEAFF
-	TRBV5-6	TRBD1	TRBJ2-7	TGTGCCAGCAGCCCCCGAGGGACAGGGCCCTACGAGCAGTACTTC	CASSPRGTGPYEQYF
-	TRBV15	-	TRBJ1-5	TGTGCCACCAGCCCCCGGGGGGGAGGCAATCAGCCCCAGCATTTT	CATSPRGGGNQPQHF
-	TRBV19	-	TRBJ2-7	TGTGCCAGTAGTATTTCGGCCAACTACGAGCAGTACTTC	CASSISANYEQYF
-	TRBV30	TRBD1	TRBJ1-1	TGTGCCTGGAGTGTAGGAGGGGGCCACCCTGAAGCTTTCTTT	CAWSVGGGHPEAFF
-	TRBV6-1	-	TRBJ1-5	TGTGCCACAAGGCCGAAGACAGTACCCAATCAGCCCCAGCATTTT	CATRPKTVPNQPQHF
-	TRBV6-5	TRBD1	TRBJ2-4	TGTGCCAGTATGGGACAGGGGATTCGGAACATTCAGTACTTC	CASMGQGIRNIQYF